Each of the 18 T cell receptor beta chains below was sequenced from the same sample in a study of cytomegalovirus exposure and HLA in healthy donors. 60 Vbeta and 13 Jbeta primers were used in PCR. The assay was immunoSEQ multiplex PCR, and TCRdb's table has in-frame clones only and misses some. Of tens of thousands of clones listed, 66% are singletons. Sequenced input: PBMCs. Source of these receptors: a man in his fifties or sixties in good health and CMV-seropositive.

This rearrangement joins TRBV30 to TRBJ1-2; 8 nucleotides agree with TRBD1. This CDR3 spans 15 amino acids. J lost 4 bases, V lost 1 base, and 8 bases had no gene match. The germline V gene encodes CDR1 GTSNPN and CDR2 SVGIG (reference sequence). CDR3 protein: CAWSGWDRPLYGYTF. CDR3 in DNA: TGTGCCTGGAGTGGATGGGACAGGCCCCTCTATGGCTACACCTTC. Combining the CDR3 with reference TRBV30 and TRBJ1-2 gives the whole variable domain SQTIHQWPATLVQPVGSPLSLECTVEGTSNPNLYWYRQAAGRGLQLLFYSVGIGQISSEVPQNLSASRPQDRQFILSSKKLLLSDSGFYLCAWSGWDRPLYGYTFGSGTRLTVV.

The chain carries TRBV15 and TRBJ1-4; no clear D gene. The V and J ends lost 1 base and 0 bases respectively, with 6 bases between them. The germline gives CDR1 LNHNV, CDR2 YYDKDF (reference sequence). This CDR3 spans 15 amino acids. The DNA of the CDR3 is TGTGCCACCAGCAGAGGAGCATCAACTAATGAAAAACTGTTTTTT. This sequence encodes CATSRGASTNEKLFF.

This clone was picked up a small number of times. The chain combines TRBV19 with TRBJ1-1; D uncertain. CDR3 size: 13 residues. The germline V and J ends were trimmed by 5 bases and 3 bases, with 10 bases remaining between them. The V gene's germline CDR1 is LNHDA and CDR2 SQIVND (reference sequence). For the CDR3, the DNA is TGTGCCAGTAGTTTCGAGAGATACACTGAAGCTTTCTTT. Its translation: CASSFERYTEAFF.

This clone is a singleton in its sample. V usage is TRBV14 and J usage is TRBJ1-3; no definite D call. Per germline, CDR1 SGHDN and CDR2 FVKESK. Trimming removed 4 bases from V and 0 bases from J, with 19 bases in between. The CDR3 extends over 18 amino acids. CDR3 in amino acids: CASSRPGGSPFSGNTIYF. The CDR3 DNA follows: TGTGCCAGCAGCCGCCCTGGCGGCAGTCCCTTCTCTGGAAACACCATATATTTT. The entire variable domain, with the rest obtained from reference TRBV14 and TRBJ1-3, is as follows: EAGVTQFPSHSVIEKGQTVTLRCDPISGHDNLYWYRRVMGKEIKFLLHFVKESKQDESGMPNNRFLAERTGGTYSTLKVQPAELEDSGVYFCASSRPGGSPFSGNTIYFGEGSWLTVV.

The chain is built from TRBV13 and TRBJ1-1; D is unclear. Trimming removed 5 bases at V and 2 bases at J, with 15 bases between. This CDR3 is built from 15 residues. Germline-derived CDR1 and CDR2 are PRHDT and FYEKMQ (reference sequence). The CDR3 loop reads CASSRGNSGNTEAFF. CDR3 nucleotides: TGTGCCAGCAGCCGCGGGAACAGCGGAAACACTGAAGCTTTCTTT.

CDR3 region: CASSQTDYGGELFF. The CDR3 DNA reads TGCGCCAGCAGCCAGACAGATTACGGCGGGGAGCTGTTTTTT. The chain recombines TRBV5-1 with TRBJ2-2; tentatively, D is TRBD1 (5 bases). This CDR3 has 14 amino acids. Trimming cost V 4 bases and J 7 bases, with 14 bases left between them. Germline lookup yields CDR1 SGHRS and CDR2 YFSETQ.

CDR3 in DNA: TGCGCCAGCCAGAACCAGGGAACTAATGAAAAACTGTTTTTT. The encoded protein is CASQNQGTNEKLFF. The V and J genes are TRBV5-1 and TRBJ1-4, with a tentative D call TRBD1 (5 bases). The CDR3 has 14 residues. Germline assignment: CDR1 SGHRS and CDR2 YFSETQ. V was trimmed by 7 bases and J by 1 base, leaving 11 bases between them.

This clone was picked up one time. This rearrangement joins TRBV2 to TRBJ2-1; no clear D gene. The germline V gene has CDR1 SNHLY and CDR2 FYNNEI. The CDR3 has 12 residues. V gave up 6 bases and J gave up 5 bases, with 8 bases separating them. CDR3 residues: CASRRLDNEQFF. The CDR3 DNA reads as TGTGCCAGCAGACGACTGGACAATGAGCAGTTCTTC.

The chain joins TRBV5-1 to TRBJ2-2; 10 positions agree with TRBD1. The J segment lost 4 bases and the V segment lost 3 bases, leaving 3 bases of the junction unmatched. This CDR3 contains 15 residues. CDR1 SGHRS and CDR2 YFSETQ come from the germline V gene. CDR3 residues: CASSSGTGVTGELFF. CDR3 DNA: TGCGCCAGCAGCTCCGGGACAGGGGTCACCGGGGAGCTGTTTTTT.

The chain is built from TRBV19 and TRBJ2-7, with TRBD1 as a possible D gene (5 bases). CDR1 is LNHDA, CDR2 SQIVND, per germline (reference sequence). V lost 4 bases to trimming and J lost 4 bases, with 17 bases between them. The CDR3 covers 15 residues. The CDR3 protein is CASSTTDQGGYEQYF. CDR3 nucleotide sequence: TGTGCCAGTAGTACAACCGATCAGGGTGGGTACGAGCAGTACTTC.

CDR3 protein: CASTRGGNEQFF. The CDR3 DNA reads TGTGCCAGTACAAGGGGAGGCAATGAGCAGTTCTTC. This chain connects TRBV9 to TRBJ2-1; possible D gene TRBD2, 6 bases. Trimming took off 8 bases at V and 6 bases at J, with 12 bases between the two ends. The CDR3 spans 12 residues. Germline V lookup: CDR1 SGDLS, CDR2 YYNGEE.

This clone counts as medium-sized. The chain employs TRBV4-3 and TRBJ1-1; maybe TRBD1 (5 bases). Germline V lookup: CDR1 LGHNA, CDR2 YSLEER. The length of the CDR3 is 14 residues. The V end lost 4 bases, the J end lost 6 bases, and 15 bases lay between the germline ends. CDR3 sequence (DNA): TGCGCCAGCAGCCGGGAAGAGGGGAGGGCTGAAGCTTTCTTT. Its translation: CASSREEGRAEAFF.

The CDR3 DNA sequence: TGTGCCAGCTCACCACTACTGGGACAGGGCCCTCGGGGGGGGTTGAACACTGAAGCTTTCTTT. The encoded protein is CASSPLLGQGPRGGLNTEAFF. V gene TRBV18 combines with J gene TRBJ1-1, with 9 bases fitting TRBD1. This CDR3 spans 21 amino acids. J lost 0 bases, V lost 1 base, and 18 bases had no gene match. Germline values: CDR1 KGHSH, CDR2 LQKENI.

The gene calls are TRBV29-1 and TRBJ2-4; TRBD1 matches at 9 bases. The CDR3 sequence is 14 residues long. V dropped 6 bases and J dropped 6; count of bases not matched to a gene: 9. CDR1 and CDR2 (germline): SQVTM, ANQGSEA. This CDR3 reads CSVNTQGARNIQYF. In nucleotides, the CDR3 is TGCAGCGTAAACACACAGGGGGCGCGAAACATTCAGTACTTC.

For this clone: This sample includes further DNA sequences coding for the same CDR3. The chain has TRBV7-2 and TRBJ2-5; D might be TRBD1 (6 bases). Germline lookup yields CDR1 SGHTA and CDR2 FQGNSA. V dropped 5 bases and J dropped 3 bases, with 10 bases sitting between them. The CDR3 loop spans 13 amino acids. DNA for the CDR3: TGTGCCAGCAGCCTAAACAGGGAAGAGACCCAGTACTTC. The encoded protein is CASSLNREETQYF.

The chain uses TRBV30 and TRBJ1-3, with 10 bases aligning to TRBD1. This CDR3 has 15 amino acids. The germline CDR1 and CDR2 sequences are GTSNPN and SVGIG (reference sequence). V was pared by 5 bases and J by 4 bases, with 8 bases of the junction left unmatched. The CDR3 here is CAWARDRGSGNTIYF. For the CDR3, the DNA is TGTGCCTGGGCCCGGGACAGGGGTTCAGGAAACACCATATATTTT.

The gene calls are TRBV10-3 and TRBJ1-4; possibly TRBD1 for D (5 bases). The V gene lost 6 bases and the J gene lost 5 bases, with 13 bases spanning the gap. The CDR3 totals 14 residues. In germline, CDR1 is ENHRY, CDR2 SYGVKD. The CDR3 region is CAIRGGDDNEKLFF. CDR3 nucleotide sequence: TGTGCCATCAGGGGGGGGGACGACAATGAAAAACTGTTTTTT.

This clone showed up just once. J is TRBJ2-5 and V is TRBV18, with D possibly TRBD1 on 6 matching bases. This CDR3 has 15 residues. Per germline, CDR1 KGHSH and CDR2 LQKENI. Deletions cut 6 bases from V and 2 bases from J, with 16 bases between. The CDR3 spells CASSLTGTGQETQYF. In DNA form, the CDR3 reads TGTGCCAGCTCCCTTACAGGGACGGGGCAAGAGACCCAGTACTTC. Complete variable domain (other parts from reference TRBV18 and TRBJ2-5): NAGVMQNPRHLVRRRGQEARLRCSPMKGHSHVYWYRQLPEEGLKFMVYLQKENIIDESGMPKERFSAEFPKEGPSILRIQQVVRGDSAAYFCASSLTGTGQETQYFGPGTRLLVL.